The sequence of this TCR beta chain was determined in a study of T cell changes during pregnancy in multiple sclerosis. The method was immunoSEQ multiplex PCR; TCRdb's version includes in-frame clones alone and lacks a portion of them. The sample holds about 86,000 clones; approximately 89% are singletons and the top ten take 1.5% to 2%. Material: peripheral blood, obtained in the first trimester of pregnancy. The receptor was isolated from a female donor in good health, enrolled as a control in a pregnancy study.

The CDR3 region is CASSFKPTSGGAPPQETQYF. DNA for the CDR3: TGCGCCAGCAGCTTCAAACCGACTAGCGGGGGGGCGCCACCCCAAGAGACCCAGTACTTC. The J gene is TRBJ2-5, the V gene TRBV4-1; 14 nucleotides line up with TRBD2. The V and J ends lost 5 bases and 1 base, in that order; junction bases with no gene match: 15. The CDR3 spans 20 residues. Germline V gene lookup returns CDR1 MGHRA and CDR2 YSYEKL.